The 20 T cell receptor beta chains below come from one sample, sequenced in a study of T cells in Graves' hyperthyroidism and ophthalmopathy. RNA transcripts gave rise to amplified TCR beta CDR3 regions. During a first-round RT-PCR of the TCR CDR3, the HTBI primer set was used. TCRdb analysed the multiplex PCR reads with MiXCR anew, one entry per CDR3 protein. This sample has 300,000 to 450,000 distinct CDR3 sequences, with 20% to 30% found just once. The sample comprised blood. The source of these receptors is a man aged 45-65 years with Graves' hyperthyroidism.

The V gene is TRBV5-1, the J gene TRBJ2-3; the D is unclear. The ends were cut back, 5 bases at V and 5 bases at J, with 18 bases in the middle. The CDR3 is made up of 15 amino acids. In germline, CDR1 is SGHRS, CDR2 YFSETQ. CDR3 in DNA: TGCGCCAGCAGTCTCGGTAGTCTAGTTGGAGATACGCAGTATTTT. Translating gives CASSLGSLVGDTQYF.

A few counts support this clonotype. J is TRBJ2-3 and V is TRBV5-1, with 7 positions matching TRBD2. CDR1 SGHRS and CDR2 YFSETQ come from the germline V gene. This CDR3 has 14 amino acids. V gave up 4 bases and J gave up 5 bases; unmatched junction bases: 7. This CDR3 reads CASSGGTIKDTQYF. In nucleotides, the CDR3 is TGCGCCAGCAGCGGCGGGACTATCAAAGATACGCAGTATTTT.

The CDR3 DNA follows: TGTGCCACCAGTGAAGGGGGCGCGGGCAATCAGCCCCAGCATTTT. Translating gives CATSEGGAGNQPQHF. The gene calls are TRBV24-1 and TRBJ1-5; 7 positions agree with TRBD1. V shed 4 bases, J shed 2 bases, and the junction held 4 bases outside the gene matches. The CDR3 covers 15 residues. The V gene's germline CDR1 is KGHDR and CDR2 SFDVKD.

A single count supports this clonotype. CDR3 protein: CSPGGGKDTEAFF. In nucleotides, the CDR3 is TGCAGCCCCGGAGGGGGCAAGGACACTGAAGCTTTCTTT. V usage is TRBV29-1 and J usage is TRBJ1-1; 7 positions agree with TRBD1. CDR1 is SQVTM, CDR2 ANQGSEA, per germline. V was clipped by 8 bases and J by 3 bases; unmatched bases: 9. The CDR3 runs 13 residues.

This clonotype was recorded a few times. The chain couples TRBV18 to TRBJ1-1; the D is unclear. The V gene lost 2 bases and the J gene lost 7 bases, with 11 bases spanning the gap. This CDR3 region has 13 residues. Germline CDR1 and CDR2: KGHSH and LQKENI. The CDR3 region is CASSPVTVNEAFF. The CDR3 DNA is TGTGCCAGCTCACCAGTAACAGTCAATGAAGCTTTCTTT.

Comment on this clonotype: The junction and the germline gene differ at one end; a read error may be behind it. The CDR3 loop reads CASSLVRGTGHLNGQFF. CDR3 in DNA: TGCGCCAGCAGCTTGGTAAGGGGGACAGGTCACTTAAATGGGCAGTTCTTC. This sequence joins TRBV5-1 and TRBJ2-1, with TRBD1 matching over 8 bases. Germline CDR1 and CDR2: SGHRS and YFSETQ. The CDR3 is 17 residues long.

The chain's CDR3 is CASGSDRSGTGELFF. The CDR3 region has the DNA TGTGCTAGTGGTTCGGACAGGAGCGGGACCGGGGAGCTGTTTTTT. The gene calls are TRBV12-5 and TRBJ2-2, with D possibly matching TRBD1 (7 bases). Trimming left V 4 bases short and J 5 bases short, with 14 bases between. CDR1 and CDR2 (germline): LGHNT, FRNRAP. The CDR3 totals 15 residues.

This clonotype was observed many times. This chain links TRBV27 with TRBJ2-7; possible D gene TRBD1, 6 bases. Germline V gives CDR1 MNHEY, CDR2 SMNVEV (reference sequence). Trimming pared 6 bases from V and 0 bases from J, leaving 12 bases between. The CDR3 has 14 amino acids. CDR3 nucleotide sequence: TGTGCCAGCAGCCTAGACAGGACCTCCTACGAGCAGTACTTC. Translation: CASSLDRTSYEQYF.

The CDR3 region has the DNA TGCGCCAGCAGCTTGGGGGACAGGGCCACTGAAGCTTTCTTT. It codes for CASSLGDRATEAFF. The chain carries TRBV5-1 and TRBJ1-1, with 9 bases identical to TRBD1. The CDR3 has 14 amino acids. CDR1 is SGHRS and CDR2 is YFSETQ in the germline V gene. The junction had 1 base not matched to a gene; V was cut back by 0 bases and J by 4 bases.

In its sample, this clonotype was seen many times. The gene calls are TRBV6-1 and TRBJ1-1; D gene unclear. Trimming removed 5 bases at V and 5 bases at J, with 12 bases between. The CDR3 is made up of 13 amino acids. Germline V lookup: CDR1 MNHNS, CDR2 SASEGT. CDR3 DNA: TGTGCCAGCAGTTACGGCCGAGAAACTGAAGCTTTCTTT. Residues: CASSYGRETEAFF.

The sample holds many counts of this clonotype. The chain combines TRBV11-3 with TRBJ2-5; tentatively, D is TRBD1 or TRBD2 (5 bases each). V lost 1 base, J lost 2 bases, and 11 bases lay in between. This CDR3 is 15 amino acids long. Per germline, CDR1 SGHNT and CDR2 YENEEA. The CDR3 reads CASSLGGRGQETQYF. The CDR3 DNA is TGTGCCAGCAGCTTAGGGGGACGGGGTCAAGAGACCCAGTACTTC. The full variable domain, with the rest looked up from reference TRBV11-3 and TRBJ2-5, is EAGVVQSPRYKIIEKKQPVAFWCNPISGHNTLYWYLQNLGQGPELLIRYENEEAVDDSQLPKDRFSAERLKGVDSTLKIQPAELGDSAVYLCASSLGGRGQETQYFGPGTRLLVL.

This clonotype showed up just a few times. The rearrangement links TRBV12-3 or TRBV12-4 to TRBJ1-5, with 10 nucleotides matching TRBD1. This CDR3 comprises 19 residues. V was clipped by 6 bases and J by 7 bases; unmatched bases: 21. Here the CDR3 reads CASSLHPPGTGVAGQPQHF. The CDR3 coding sequence is TGTGCCAGCAGCTTACATCCTCCGGGGACAGGGGTCGCGGGGCAGCCCCAGCATTTT.

CDR3 nucleotide sequence: TGTGCCAGCAGCTTACAGGTTTTCTCCTACGAGCAGTACTTC. Translated: CASSLQVFSYEQYF. V is TRBV9 and J is TRBJ2-7; maybe TRBD1 (5 bases). CDR1 is SGDLS, CDR2 YYNGEE, per germline. V was pared by 4 bases and J by 0 bases, with 11 bases between. CDR3 length: 14 residues.

This clonotype was observed a handful of times. The chain couples TRBV5-1 to TRBJ1-2; 8 bases align to TRBD1. Losses at the gene ends were 4 bases for V and 5 bases for J; bases not matched to a gene: 7. This CDR3 is 14 amino acids long. The germline gives CDR1 SGHRS, CDR2 YFSETQ. The CDR3 region is CASSLAQGAYGYTF. CDR3 DNA: TGCGCCAGCAGCCTGGCCCAGGGGGCGTATGGCTACACCTTC.

This chain connects TRBV12-3 or TRBV12-4 to TRBJ2-3; D is perhaps TRBD1 or TRBD2 (5 bases each). V was clipped by 7 bases and J by 6 bases, with 11 bases between them. This CDR3 region has 12 residues. CDR3 region: CASMLEGDTQYF. The CDR3 nucleotides are TGTGCCAGCATGCTAGAGGGGGATACGCAGTATTTT.

In this sample, this clonotype turned up a few times. The rearrangement joins TRBV30 to TRBJ1-2; 9 bases map to TRBD1. The V gene's germline CDR1 is GTSNPN and CDR2 SVGIG (reference sequence). Trimming cost V 4 bases and J 0 bases; bases outside gene matches: 3. This CDR3 has 14 residues. CDR3 residues: CAWTHRGPNYGYTF. The CDR3 DNA sequence: TGTGCCTGGACCCACAGGGGGCCTAACTATGGCTACACCTTC.

This clonotype was picked up many times. The chain is built from TRBV9 and TRBJ2-1; tentative D call: TRBD2 (6 bases). The V end lost 2 bases, the J end lost 1 base, and 7 bases lay between the germline ends. Germline CDR1 reads SGDLS; CDR2 reads YYNGEE. CDR3 size: 14 residues. The CDR3 region has the DNA TGTGCCAGCAGCGTCAGCGGGTCCTACAATGAGCAGTTCTTC. This encodes CASSVSGSYNEQFF.

This sequence joins TRBV5-6 and TRBJ2-3; 11 bases line up with TRBD2. The junction had 2 bases not matched to a gene; V was cut back by 0 bases and J by 5 bases. The germline V gene encodes CDR1 SGHDT and CDR2 YYEEEE. The CDR3 has 15 residues. CDR3: CASSLGLAGGDTQYF. CDR3 DNA sequence: TGTGCCAGCAGCTTGGGGCTAGCGGGAGGAGATACGCAGTATTTT.

The chain links TRBV10-2 to TRBJ2-3, with D unresolved. The CDR3 is made up of 13 amino acids. Trimming removed 6 bases at V and 4 bases at J, with 11 bases between. Germline V gene sequence: CDR1 WSHSY, CDR2 SAAADI. CDR3 sequence (DNA): TGCGCCAGCAGCGCCTGGATAGCAGATACGCAGTATTTT. Amino acids: CASSAWIADTQYF.

This sequence joins TRBV19 and TRBJ1-3; D remains unclear. The CDR3 has 12 amino acids. Germline CDR1 reads LNHDA; CDR2 reads SQIVND (reference sequence). Trimming removed 6 bases from V and 4 bases from J, with 7 bases in between. CDR3: CASSRGGNTIYF. In DNA, the CDR3 is TGTGCCAGTAGCCGCGGGGGAAACACCATATATTTT.